This T cell receptor (beta chain) emerged from a study of radiation and T cells in renal cell carcinoma. CDR1 SGHTA and CDR2 FQGTGA come from the germline V gene. V gave up 3 bases and J gave up 9 bases, with 9 bases separating them. This CDR3 region has 12 residues. Time point of the sample: blood 4 weeks post-SBRT, at nephrectomy. Treatment here: 15 Gy SBRT to primary tumor, nephrectomy 4 weeks later. Some clones are missing from TCRdb's copy, which holds only in-frame ones; the method was immunoSEQ multiplex PCR. The sample lists roughly 64,000 clones, about 74% occurring once. The input for sequencing was blood, taken from a patient whose treatment included radiotherapy and nephrectomy. The genes are TRBV7-3 and TRBJ2-1; D might be TRBD2 (6 bases). This TCR came from a man aged 55 to 69 with renal cell carcinoma. The CDR3 spells CASSFVGGEQFF. The CDR3 nucleotides read TGTGCCAGCAGCTTCGTGGGGGGTGAGCAGTTCTTC. The variable domain in full, with the rest retrieved from reference TRBV7-3 and TRBJ2-1, is GAGVSQTPSNKVTEKGKYVELRCDPISGHTALYWYRQSLGQGPEFLIYFQGTGAADDSGLPNDRFFAVRPEGSVSTLKIQRTERGDSAVYLCASSFVGGEQFFGPGTRLTVL.